The clone carrying this TCR beta chain was detected many times. Its antigen is undetermined. These data are taken from a study of post-analysis software for immune sequencing data. Across the study: Included courses were relapsing-remitting and secondary progressive multiple sclerosis; progressive-relapsing multiple sclerosis was also included.

Built from TCR beta cDNA, the libraries had unique molecular identifiers in them. Starting from about 1 to 10 million T cells, the study yielded 460,000 or so cDNA molecules. TCRdb recomputed calls from the PCR reads with MiXCR, one row per CDR3 protein. Altogether hundreds of thousands of distinct CDR3 sequences are present, roughly 29% being singletons, with the ten largest covering around 0.56%. The germline CDR1 and CDR2 sequences are SGHRS and YFSETQ. V dropped 0 bases and J dropped 4; count of bases not matched to a gene: 3. The CDR3 extends over 14 amino acids. Study outcomes and limitations: Strong co-clustering by F measure was seen for same-batch samples. Among roughly five TRBV segments more frequent in patients than controls were TRBV5-6, TRBV5-1 and TRBV20-1.

The receptor was isolated from a girl aged 5-17 years with multiple sclerosis. Sequencing used blood. This chain links TRBV5-1 with TRBJ1-2, with TRBD1 matching 7 bases. The CDR3 DNA reads TGCGCCAGCAGCTTGGGTGACAGGGCCTATGGCTACACCTTC. This sequence encodes CASSLGDRAYGYTF. Full variable domain (outside the CDR3, taken from reference TRBV5-1 and TRBJ1-2): KAGVTQTPRYLIKTRGQQVTLSCSPISGHRSVSWYQQTPGQGLQFLFEYFSETQRNKGNFPGRFSGRQFSNSRSEMNVSTLELGDSALYLCASSLGDRAYGYTFGSGTRLTVV.